This entry features one T cell receptor beta chain sequence. Its antigen is unknown. Produced via immunoSEQ multiplex PCR; TCRdb's table is partial and in-frame only. The sample includes about 1,800,000 clones, roughly 95% of them seen just once. This entry belongs to a study of shared clonotypes between healthy human individuals. J gave up 0 bases and V 5 bases, and 10 bases lay outside the gene matches. Germline CDR1 reads SGHTA; CDR2 reads FQGNSA. The length of the CDR3 is 18 residues. CD45RO-negative, CCR7-selected cells formed the naive CD8 fraction, which excluded terminally differentiated effector memory CD45RA+ cells. Findings of the study overall: Estimated clonotype richness was generally higher in naive than memory subsets.

Sample: naive CD8+ T cells sorted from blood. The clonotype was recovered from a man younger than 35 in good health. The V gene is TRBV7-2, the J gene TRBJ2-6; 7 bases are shared with TRBD1. CDR3 loop: CASSPTGTAYSGANVLTF. In nucleotides, the CDR3 is TGTGCCAGCAGCCCTACCGGGACAGCCTACTCTGGGGCCAACGTCCTGACTTTC.